This T cell receptor beta chain comes out of a study of blood T cell repertoires in COVID-19. Study overall: Samples taken during acute and convalescent COVID-19 were collected in the United States, Italy and Spain. The analysed material was cDNA or gDNA that came from T cells, B-cell-depleted T cells, or PBMCs.

Under the authors' procedure: Reference gene primers were amplified, and this amplification served to estimate nucleated cell counts. The table came from immunoSEQ multiplex PCR; TCRdb's copy has only in-frame clones and leaves some out. D and trimming come from the DNA, and the V and J calls and clone size come from that table. The sample consists of around 160,000 clones, roughly 79% of them appearing once. CDR1 and CDR2 from the germline V gene are SGHAT and FQNNGV. This CDR3 region has 14 residues. Deletions cut 3 bases from V and 2 bases from J, with 10 bases between. This clone was observed many times. Other DNA sequences within the sample encode an identical CDR3.

The sequencing input was peripheral blood. This chain uses TRBV11-2 with TRBJ1-2, with a possible D match to TRBD1 (5 bases). The receptor was derived from a human donor with acute or convalescent COVID-19. The donor label of this sample is uncertain. The CDR3 bases are TGTGCCAGCAGCTTGGGGCAGGACAACTATGGCTACACCTTC. This sequence encodes CASSLGQDNYGYTF.